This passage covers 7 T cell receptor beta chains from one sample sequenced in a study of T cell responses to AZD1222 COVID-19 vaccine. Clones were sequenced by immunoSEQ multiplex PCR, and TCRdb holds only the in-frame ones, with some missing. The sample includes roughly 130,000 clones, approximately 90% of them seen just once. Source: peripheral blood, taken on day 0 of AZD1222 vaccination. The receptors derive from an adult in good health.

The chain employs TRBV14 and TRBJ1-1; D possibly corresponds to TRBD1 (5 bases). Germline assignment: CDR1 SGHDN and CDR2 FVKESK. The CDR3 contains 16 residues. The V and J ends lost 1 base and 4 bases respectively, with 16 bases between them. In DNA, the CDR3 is TGTGCCAGCAGCCAAGCAGGCCTAGGGGCTACCACTGAAGCTTTCTTT. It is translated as CASSQAGLGATTEAFF.

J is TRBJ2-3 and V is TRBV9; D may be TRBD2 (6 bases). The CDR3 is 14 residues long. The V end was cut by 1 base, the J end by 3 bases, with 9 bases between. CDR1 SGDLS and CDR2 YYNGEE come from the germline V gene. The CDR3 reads CASSVMGGTDTQYF. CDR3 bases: TGTGCCAGCAGCGTAATGGGGGGAACAGATACGCAGTATTTT.

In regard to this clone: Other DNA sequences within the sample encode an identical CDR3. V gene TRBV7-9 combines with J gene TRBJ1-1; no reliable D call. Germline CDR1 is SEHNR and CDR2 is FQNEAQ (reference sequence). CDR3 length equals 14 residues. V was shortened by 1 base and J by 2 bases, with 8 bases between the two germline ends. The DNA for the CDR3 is TGTGCCAGCAGCTTAGTGGTGGGAAACACTGAAGCTTTCTTT. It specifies CASSLVVGNTEAFF.

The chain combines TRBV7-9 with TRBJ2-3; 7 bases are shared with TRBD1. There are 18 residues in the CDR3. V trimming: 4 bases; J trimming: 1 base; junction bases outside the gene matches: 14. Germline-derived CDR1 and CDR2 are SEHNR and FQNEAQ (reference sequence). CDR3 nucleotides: TGTGCCAGCAGCTCGACGAAGAGGGGGCCCGGCGGCACAGATACGCAGTATTTT. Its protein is CASSSTKRGPGGTDTQYF.

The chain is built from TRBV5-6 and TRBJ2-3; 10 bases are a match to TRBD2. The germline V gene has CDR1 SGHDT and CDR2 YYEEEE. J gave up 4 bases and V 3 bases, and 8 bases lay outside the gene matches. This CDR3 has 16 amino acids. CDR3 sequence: CASSYQAGGLSDTQYF. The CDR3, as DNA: TGTGCCAGCAGCTACCAAGCGGGGGGGCTTTCAGATACGCAGTATTTT.

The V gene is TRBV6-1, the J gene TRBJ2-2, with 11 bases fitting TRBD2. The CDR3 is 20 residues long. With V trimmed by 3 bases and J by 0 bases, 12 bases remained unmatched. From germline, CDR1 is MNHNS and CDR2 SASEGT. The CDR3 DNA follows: TGTGCCAGCAGTGACGTAGGCCGGGTTAGCGGGGGGGCGAACACCGGGGAGCTGTTTTTT. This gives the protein CASSDVGRVSGGANTGELFF.

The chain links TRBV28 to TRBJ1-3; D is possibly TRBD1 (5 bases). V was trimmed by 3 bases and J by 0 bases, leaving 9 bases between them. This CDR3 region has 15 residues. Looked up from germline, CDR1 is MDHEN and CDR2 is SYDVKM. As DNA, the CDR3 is TGTGCCAGCAGTTTGGACACGCACTCTGGAAACACCATATATTTT. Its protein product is CASSLDTHSGNTIYF.